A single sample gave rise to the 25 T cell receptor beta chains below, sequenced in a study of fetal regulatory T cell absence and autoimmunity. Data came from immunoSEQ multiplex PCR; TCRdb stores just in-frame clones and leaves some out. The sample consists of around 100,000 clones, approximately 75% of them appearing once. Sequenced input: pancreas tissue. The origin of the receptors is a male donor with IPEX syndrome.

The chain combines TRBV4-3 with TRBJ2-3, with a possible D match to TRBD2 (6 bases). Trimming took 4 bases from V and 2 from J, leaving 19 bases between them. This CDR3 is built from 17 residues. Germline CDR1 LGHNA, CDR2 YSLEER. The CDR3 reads CASSPLALLPPTDTQYF. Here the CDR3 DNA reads TGCGCCAGCAGCCCACTAGCCCTTCTCCCCCCCACAGATACGCAGTATTTT.

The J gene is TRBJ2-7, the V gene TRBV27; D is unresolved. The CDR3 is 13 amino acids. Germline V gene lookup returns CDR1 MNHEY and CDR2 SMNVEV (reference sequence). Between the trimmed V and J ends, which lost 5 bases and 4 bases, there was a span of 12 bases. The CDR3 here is CASSEIPPYEQYF. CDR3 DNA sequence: TGTGCCAGCAGTGAGATCCCTCCTTACGAGCAGTACTTC.

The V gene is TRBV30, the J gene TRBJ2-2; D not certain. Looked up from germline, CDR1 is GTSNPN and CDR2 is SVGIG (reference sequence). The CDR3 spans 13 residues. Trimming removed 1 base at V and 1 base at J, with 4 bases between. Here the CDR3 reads CAWSGWNTGELFF. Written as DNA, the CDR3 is TGTGCCTGGAGTGGGTGGAACACCGGGGAGCTGTTTTTT.

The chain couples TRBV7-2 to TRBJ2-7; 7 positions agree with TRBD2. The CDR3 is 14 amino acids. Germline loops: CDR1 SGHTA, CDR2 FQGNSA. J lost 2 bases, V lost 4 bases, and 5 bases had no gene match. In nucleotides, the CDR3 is TGTGCCAGCAGCTCAGGGCGGGGGACCTACGAGCAGTACTTC. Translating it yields CASSSGRGTYEQYF.

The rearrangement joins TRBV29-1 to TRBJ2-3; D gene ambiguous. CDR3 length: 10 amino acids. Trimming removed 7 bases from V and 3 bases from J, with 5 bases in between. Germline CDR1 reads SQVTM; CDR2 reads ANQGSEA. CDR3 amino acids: CSARTDTQYF. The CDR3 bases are TGCAGCGCCAGGACAGATACGCAGTATTTT.

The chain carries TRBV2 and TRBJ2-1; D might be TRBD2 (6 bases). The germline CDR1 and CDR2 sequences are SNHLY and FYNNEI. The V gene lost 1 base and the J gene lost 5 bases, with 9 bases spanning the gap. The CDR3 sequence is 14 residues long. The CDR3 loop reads CASSEERGDNEQFF. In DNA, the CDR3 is TGTGCCAGCAGTGAAGAACGCGGGGACAATGAGCAGTTCTTC.

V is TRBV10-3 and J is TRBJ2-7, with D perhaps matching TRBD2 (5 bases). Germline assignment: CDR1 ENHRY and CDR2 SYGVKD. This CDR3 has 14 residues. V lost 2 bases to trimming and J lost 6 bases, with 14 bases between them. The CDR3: CAISERLPIREQYF. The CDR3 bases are TGTGCCATCAGTGAGCGACTACCCATCCGCGAGCAGTACTTC.

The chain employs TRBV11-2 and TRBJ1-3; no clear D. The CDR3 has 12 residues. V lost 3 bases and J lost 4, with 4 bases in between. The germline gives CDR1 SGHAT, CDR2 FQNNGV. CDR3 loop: CASSLTGNTIYF. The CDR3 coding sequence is TGTGCCAGCAGCTTGACAGGAAACACCATATATTTT.

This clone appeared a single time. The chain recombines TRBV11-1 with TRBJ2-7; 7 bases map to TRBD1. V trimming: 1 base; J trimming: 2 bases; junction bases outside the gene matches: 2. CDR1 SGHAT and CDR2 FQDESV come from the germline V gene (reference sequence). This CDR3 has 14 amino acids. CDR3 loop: CASSLVTGPYEQYF. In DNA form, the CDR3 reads TGTGCCAGCAGCTTAGTGACAGGGCCCTACGAGCAGTACTTC.

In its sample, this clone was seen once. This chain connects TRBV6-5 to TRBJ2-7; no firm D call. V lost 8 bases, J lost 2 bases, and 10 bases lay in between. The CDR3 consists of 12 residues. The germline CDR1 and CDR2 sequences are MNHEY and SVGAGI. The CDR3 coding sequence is TGTGCCAGCTTATTAGAGACCTACGAGCAGTACTTC. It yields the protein CASLLETYEQYF.

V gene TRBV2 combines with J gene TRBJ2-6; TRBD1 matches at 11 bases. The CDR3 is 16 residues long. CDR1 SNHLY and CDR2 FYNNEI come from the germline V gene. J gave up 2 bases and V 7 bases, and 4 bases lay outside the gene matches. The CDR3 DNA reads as TGTGCCAGCATGGGACAGGGGGGAACTGGGGCCAACGTCCTGACTTTC. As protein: CASMGQGGTGANVLTF. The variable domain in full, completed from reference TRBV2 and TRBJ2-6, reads EPEVTQTPSHQVTQMGQEVILRCVPISNHLYFYWYRQILGQKVEFLVSFYNNEISEKSEIFDDQFSVERPDGSNFTLKIRSTKLEDSAMYFCASMGQGGTGANVLTFGAGSRLTVL.

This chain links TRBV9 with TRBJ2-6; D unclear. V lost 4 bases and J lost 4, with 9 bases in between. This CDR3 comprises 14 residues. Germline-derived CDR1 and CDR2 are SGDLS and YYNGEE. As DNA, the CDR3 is TGTGCCAGCAGCTTAGGATGGGGGGCCAACGTCCTGACTTTC. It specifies CASSLGWGANVLTF.

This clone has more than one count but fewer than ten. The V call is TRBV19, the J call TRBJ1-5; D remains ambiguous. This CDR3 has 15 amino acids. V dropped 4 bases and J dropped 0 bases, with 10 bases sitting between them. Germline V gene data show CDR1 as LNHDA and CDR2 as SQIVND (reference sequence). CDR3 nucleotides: TGTGCCAGTAGTACTCCAGGCCATAGCAATCAGCCCCAGCATTTT. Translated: CASSTPGHSNQPQHF.

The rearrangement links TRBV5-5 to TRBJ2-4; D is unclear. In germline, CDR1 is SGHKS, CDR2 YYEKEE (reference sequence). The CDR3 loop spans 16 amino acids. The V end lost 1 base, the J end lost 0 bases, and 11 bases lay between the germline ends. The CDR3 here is CASSLRALLAKNIQYF. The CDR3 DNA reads TGTGCCAGCAGCTTGAGGGCCCTCCTAGCCAAAAACATTCAGTACTTC.

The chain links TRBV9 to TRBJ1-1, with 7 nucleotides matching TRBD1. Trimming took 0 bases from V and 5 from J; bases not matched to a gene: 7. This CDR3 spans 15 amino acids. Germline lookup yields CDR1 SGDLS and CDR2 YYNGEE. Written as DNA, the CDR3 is TGTGCCAGCAGCGTAGAAGGGGGCCAAGGGACTGAAGCTTTCTTT. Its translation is CASSVEGGQGTEAFF.

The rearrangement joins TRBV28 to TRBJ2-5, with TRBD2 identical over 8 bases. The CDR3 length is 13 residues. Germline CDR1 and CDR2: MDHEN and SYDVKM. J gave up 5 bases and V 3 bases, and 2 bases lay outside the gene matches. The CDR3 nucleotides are TGTGCCAGCAGTTTTAGCGGGGTCGAGACCCAGTACTTC. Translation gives CASSFSGVETQYF.

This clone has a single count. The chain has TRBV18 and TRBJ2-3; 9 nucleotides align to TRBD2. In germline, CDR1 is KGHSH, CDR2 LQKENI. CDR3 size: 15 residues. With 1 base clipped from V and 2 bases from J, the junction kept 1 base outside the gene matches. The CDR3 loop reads CASSPRGRATDTQYF. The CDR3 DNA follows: TGTGCCAGCTCACCACGCGGGAGGGCCACAGATACGCAGTATTTT.

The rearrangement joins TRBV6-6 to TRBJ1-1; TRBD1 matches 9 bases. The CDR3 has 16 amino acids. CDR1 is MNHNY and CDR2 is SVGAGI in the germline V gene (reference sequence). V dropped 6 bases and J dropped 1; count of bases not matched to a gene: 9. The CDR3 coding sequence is TGTGCCAGCAGCCCTTCGCCGGGACAGGGGAACACTGAAGCTTTCTTT. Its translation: CASSPSPGQGNTEAFF.

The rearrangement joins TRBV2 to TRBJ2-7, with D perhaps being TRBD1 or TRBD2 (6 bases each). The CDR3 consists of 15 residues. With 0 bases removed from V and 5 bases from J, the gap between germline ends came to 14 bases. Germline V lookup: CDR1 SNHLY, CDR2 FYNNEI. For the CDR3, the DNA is TGTGCCAGCAGTGAAGCGAGGCAGGGGAGGAACGAGCAGTACTTC. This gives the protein CASSEARQGRNEQYF.

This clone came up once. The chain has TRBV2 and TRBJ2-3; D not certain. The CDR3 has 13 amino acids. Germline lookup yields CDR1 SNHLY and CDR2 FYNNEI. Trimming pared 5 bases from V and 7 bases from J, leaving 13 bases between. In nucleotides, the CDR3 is TGTGCCAGCAGTCAAGAGGTCAAGAATACGCAGTATTTT. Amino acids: CASSQEVKNTQYF.

In nucleotides, the CDR3 is TGCGCCAGCAGCCACCTGACTAGCGGAACACACAATGAGCAGTTCTTC. Translating it yields CASSHLTSGTHNEQFF. This chain connects TRBV4-1 to TRBJ2-1; 9 positions agree with TRBD2. This CDR3 region has 16 residues. V was pared by 3 bases and J by 5 bases, with 8 bases of the junction left unmatched. Germline lookup yields CDR1 MGHRA and CDR2 YSYEKL.

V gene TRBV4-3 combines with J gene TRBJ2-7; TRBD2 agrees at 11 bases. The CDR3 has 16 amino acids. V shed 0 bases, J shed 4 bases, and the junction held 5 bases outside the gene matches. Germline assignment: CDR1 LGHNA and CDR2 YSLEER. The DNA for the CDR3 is TGCGCCAGCAGCCAAGATTTAGCGGGGGGGCGATACGAGCAGTACTTC. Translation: CASSQDLAGGRYEQYF.

CDR3 in amino acids: CASSFLNLNAGQLFF. For the CDR3, the DNA is TGTGCCAGCAGCTTTTTGAATTTGAACGCGGGACAGCTGTTTTTT. The chain couples TRBV11-3 to TRBJ2-2; the D gene is possibly TRBD2 (6 bases). V shed 3 bases and J shed 12 bases, with 20 bases lying between them. This CDR3 has 15 amino acids. Germline values: CDR1 SGHNT, CDR2 YENEEA.

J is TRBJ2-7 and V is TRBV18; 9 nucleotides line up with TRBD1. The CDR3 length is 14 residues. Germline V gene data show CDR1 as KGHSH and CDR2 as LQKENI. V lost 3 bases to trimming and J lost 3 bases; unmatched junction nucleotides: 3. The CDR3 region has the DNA TGTGCCAGCTCACCCAGGGGACAGGGCTACGAGCAGTACTTC. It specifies CASSPRGQGYEQYF.

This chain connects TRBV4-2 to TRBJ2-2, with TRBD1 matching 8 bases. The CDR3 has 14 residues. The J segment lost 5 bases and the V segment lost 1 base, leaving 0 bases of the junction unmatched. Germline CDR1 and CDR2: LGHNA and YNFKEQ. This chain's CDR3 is CASSQGDRTGELFF. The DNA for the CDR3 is TGTGCCAGCAGCCAAGGGGACAGGACCGGGGAGCTGTTTTTT.